Listed below are T cell receptor beta chains from one sample, sequenced in a study of a mutant IDH1 vaccine in newly diagnosed glioma. The table came from immunoSEQ multiplex PCR; TCRdb's copy has only in-frame clones and leaves some out. The sample records tens of thousands of clones, around nine tenths being singletons. Antigens of these TCRs are unknown. Sequences were derived from PBMCs, sampled from a glioma patient whose treatment included an IDH1 peptide vaccine. The origin of the receptors is a woman in her fifties or sixties with glioma. CDR3s include the opening cysteine and the closing phenylalanine or tryptophan. Each record gives: D gene, J gene, V gene, clone size, CDR3 DNA, CDR3 protein. The D gene is left open where the match is weak. Rows may omit the clone size; those that give it use once, few, many or a size class.

d_gene: TRBD2
j_gene: TRBJ2-7
v_gene: TRBV28
abundance: NA
CDR3nt: TGTGCCAGCAGTCTTCTAGCGGGCGAGCAGTACTTC
CDR3aa: CASSLLAGEQYF

d_gene: NA
j_gene: TRBJ1-5
v_gene: TRBV6-1
abundance: once
CDR3nt: TGTGCCAGCACCGGGCGGACAGCTCGAAATCAGCCCCAGCATTTT
CDR3aa: CASTGRTARNQPQHF

d_gene: NA
j_gene: TRBJ2-5
v_gene: TRBV19
abundance: NA
CDR3nt: TGTGCCAGTAGTATAGATGAAGAGGAGACCCAGTACTTC
CDR3aa: CASSIDEEETQYF

d_gene: NA
j_gene: TRBJ1-3
v_gene: TRBV4-2
abundance: NA
CDR3nt: TGTGCCAGCAGCCAGGGGGAGGGCGGAGGAAACACCATATATTTT
CDR3aa: CASSQGEGGGNTIYF

d_gene: NA
j_gene: TRBJ2-7
v_gene: TRBV5-1
abundance: NA
CDR3nt: TGCGCCAGCAGCTTGGAGGGGGGGCCGTACTACGAGCAGTACTTC
CDR3aa: CASSLEGGPYYEQYF

d_gene: TRBD2
j_gene: TRBJ2-2
v_gene: TRBV10-3
abundance: NA
CDR3nt: TGTGCCATCAGTGAGTCGATAGCGGGAGGATACACCGGGGAGCTGTTTTTT
CDR3aa: CAISESIAGGYTGELFF

d_gene: NA
j_gene: TRBJ2-3
v_gene: TRBV28
abundance: NA
CDR3nt: TGTGCCAGCAGTCCACCCGACAGCCAACTTAGGCAGGAGTATTTT
CDR3aa: CASSPPDSQLRQEYF

d_gene: NA
j_gene: TRBJ2-1
v_gene: TRBV18
abundance: NA
CDR3nt: TGTGCCAGCTCAATCGGGGCTCTCAGCTCCTACAATGAGCAGTTCTTC
CDR3aa: CASSIGALSSYNEQFF

d_gene: TRBD1
j_gene: TRBJ1-1
v_gene: TRBV28
abundance: NA
CDR3nt: TGTGCCAGCAGTTTACACAGGGGGTGGAACACTGAAGCTTTCTTT
CDR3aa: CASSLHRGWNTEAFF

d_gene: TRBD2
j_gene: TRBJ2-7
v_gene: TRBV11-2
abundance: NA
CDR3nt: TGTGCCAGCAGCTTAGCATTAGCGGGAGCCGAGCAGTACTTC
CDR3aa: CASSLALAGAEQYF

d_gene: TRBD1
j_gene: TRBJ1-5
v_gene: TRBV19
abundance: NA
CDR3nt: TGTGCCAGTAGGGACAGGGGAAATCAGCCCCAGCATTTT
CDR3aa: CASRDRGNQPQHF

d_gene: NA
j_gene: TRBJ1-3
v_gene: TRBV6-6
abundance: NA
CDR3nt: TGTGCCACCGCGGACAGTTTGGGTGGAAACACCATATATTTT
CDR3aa: CATADSLGGNTIYF

d_gene: TRBD2
j_gene: TRBJ2-1
v_gene: TRBV7-3
abundance: once
CDR3nt: TGTGCCAGCAGCTTGTTACTAGCGGGCGTCAACAATGAGCAGTTCTTC
CDR3aa: CASSLLLAGVNNEQFF

d_gene: TRBD2
j_gene: TRBJ2-1
v_gene: TRBV5-6
abundance: NA
CDR3nt: TGTGCCAGCAGCCGTACTAGCGGGCACTACAATGAGCAGTTCTTC
CDR3aa: CASSRTSGHYNEQFF

d_gene: TRBD2
j_gene: TRBJ2-1
v_gene: TRBV27
abundance: NA
CDR3nt: TGTGCCAGCAGTTCCCCAAGCGGGAGCTCCTACAATGAGCAGTTCTTC
CDR3aa: CASSSPSGSSYNEQFF

d_gene: NA
j_gene: TRBJ1-6
v_gene: TRBV6-5
abundance: NA
CDR3nt: TGTGCCAGCAGTTACTCGGGGGATGCCTATAATTCACCCCTCCACTTT
CDR3aa: CASSYSGDAYNSPLHF

d_gene: NA
j_gene: TRBJ1-2
v_gene: TRBV9
abundance: NA
CDR3nt: TGTGCCAGCAGCTTTCCGGGACGGGGAGGGTATGGCTACACCTTC
CDR3aa: CASSFPGRGGYGYTF

d_gene: TRBD2
j_gene: TRBJ2-5
v_gene: TRBV28
abundance: NA
CDR3nt: TGTGCCAGCAGGCCTGGGACTAGCCACCCCCAGGAGACCCAGTACTTC
CDR3aa: CASRPGTSHPQETQYF

d_gene: NA
j_gene: TRBJ1-1
v_gene: TRBV2
abundance: NA
CDR3nt: TGTGCCAGTTCAGAGGGGCCTGAAGCTTTCTTT
CDR3aa: CASSEGPEAFF